This T cell receptor (beta chain) was recorded in a study of blood T cell repertoires in COVID-19. Exposed enrollees had met someone with a PCR-confirmed or clinician-diagnosed COVID-19 case at some point within the 2 weeks before study entry. Trimming cost V 2 bases and J 5 bases; bases outside gene matches: 8. Germline V lookup: CDR1 SGHVS, CDR2 FNYEAQ. This CDR3 region has 16 residues. Sequencing used immunoSEQ multiplex PCR; TCRdb keeps in-frame clones, though not all of them. The sample yields about 260,000 clones, around 90% seen once. The rearrangement links TRBV7-6 to TRBJ2-2, with 7 positions matching TRBD1. Sample: PBMCs or T cells enriched from blood (not recorded which). This clonotype originated in a man aged 35-49 years who had been exposed to COVID-19. CDR3 sequence: CASSLRQGLGTGELFF. Written as DNA, the CDR3 is TGTGCCAGCAGCTTAAGACAGGGTCTAGGGACCGGGGAGCTGTTTTTT.